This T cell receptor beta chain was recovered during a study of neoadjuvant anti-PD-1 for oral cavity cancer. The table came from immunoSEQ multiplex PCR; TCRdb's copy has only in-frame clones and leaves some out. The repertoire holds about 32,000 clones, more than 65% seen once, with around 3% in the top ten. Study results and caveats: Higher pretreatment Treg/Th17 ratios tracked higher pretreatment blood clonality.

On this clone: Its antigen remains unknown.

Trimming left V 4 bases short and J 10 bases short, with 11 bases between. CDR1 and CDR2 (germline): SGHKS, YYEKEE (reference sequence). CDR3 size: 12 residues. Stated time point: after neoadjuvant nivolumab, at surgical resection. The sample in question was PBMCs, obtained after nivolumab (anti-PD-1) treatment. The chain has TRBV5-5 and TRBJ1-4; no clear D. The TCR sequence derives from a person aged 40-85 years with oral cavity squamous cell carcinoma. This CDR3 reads CASSPTEPKLFF. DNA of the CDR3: TGTGCCAGCAGCCCTACAGAACCAAAACTGTTTTTT.